This TCR beta chain is from a study of T cell repertoires in cytomegalovirus infection. Overall study: Public TCR beta signatures indicated both CMV infection and matching HLA type. Study results and caveats: Public TCR beta family frequency separated CMV-and-HLA carriers, including in an independent cohort. HLA-C-restricted CMV-specific TCR beta clonotypes were dominant in the ex vivo response.

Losses at the gene ends were 0 bases for V and 14 bases for J; bases not matched to a gene: 7. This CDR3 is 12 amino acids long. Germline CDR1 and CDR2: GTSNPN and SVGIG (reference sequence). TCRdb independently ran MiXCR on the reads; one entry per CDR3 protein. Of under 200,000 distinct CDR3 sequences in the sample, approximately 9.6% were seen once. This clonotype has more than one count but fewer than ten. The antigen remains unidentified. The chain recombines TRBV30 with TRBJ2-1; TRBD1 matches at 7 bases. The receptor comes from a human donor in good health (CMV status not recorded). Some clones in this sample may be carry-over from other donors' samples. Sequenced sample: PBMCs. The CDR3 DNA is TGTGCCTGGAGTGTACTGGGGCAGGGGGAGTTCTTC. Its translation: CAWSVLGQGEFF.